Below, 29 T cell receptor beta chains from the same sample are listed, as sequenced in a study of blood T cell repertoires in COVID-19. Sequencing used immunoSEQ multiplex PCR; TCRdb keeps in-frame clones, though not all of them. This sample has more than 45,000 clones, with more than 80% found just once. The sequenced material came from peripheral blood. The receptors were sampled from a man in his 60s with acute or convalescent COVID-19.

The V gene is TRBV4-3, the J gene TRBJ2-7; 11 nucleotides line up with TRBD1. Looked up from germline, CDR1 is LGHNA and CDR2 is YSLEER. V trimming: 3 bases; J trimming: 5 bases; junction bases outside the gene matches: 6. The CDR3 totals 15 residues. CDR3 region: CASSQSPGQGDEQYF. CDR3 bases: TGCGCCAGCAGCCAGTCACCGGGACAGGGGGACGAGCAGTACTTC.

V and J are TRBV29-1 and TRBJ2-7, with D possibly TRBD1 on 6 matching bases. Germline lookup yields CDR1 SQVTM and CDR2 ANQGSEA. Trimming took 6 bases from V and 3 from J, leaving 15 bases between them. The CDR3 contains 13 residues. The CDR3 DNA reads TGCAGCGTGGTACAGGGAAAGGGCTACGAGCAGTACTTC. It codes for CSVVQGKGYEQYF.

The chain employs TRBV7-9 and TRBJ1-1; 7 nucleotides align to TRBD1. From germline, CDR1 is SEHNR and CDR2 FQNEAQ (reference sequence). CDR3 length: 15 amino acids. The junction had 6 bases not matched to a gene; V was cut back by 5 bases and J by 0 bases. The CDR3 sequence is CASSDTGDMNTEAFF. DNA of the CDR3: TGTGCCAGCAGCGATACAGGGGACATGAACACTGAAGCTTTCTTT.

This rearrangement joins TRBV27 to TRBJ2-1; 8 nucleotides agree with TRBD2. The J segment lost 5 bases and the V segment lost 4 bases, leaving 13 bases of the junction unmatched. Germline V gene sequence: CDR1 MNHEY, CDR2 SMNVEV (reference sequence). The CDR3 loop spans 17 amino acids. CDR3 in amino acids: CASSSMPAGDLDNEQFF. As DNA, the CDR3 is TGTGCCAGCAGTTCAATGCCAGCGGGAGACCTGGACAATGAGCAGTTCTTC.

The chain links TRBV7-9 to TRBJ1-2; D might be TRBD1 (5 bases). The V gene's germline CDR1 is SEHNR and CDR2 FQNEAQ (reference sequence). This CDR3 has 15 residues. The V gene lost 0 bases and the J gene lost 2 bases, with 10 bases spanning the gap. The CDR3 loop is CASSLAGGGNYGYTF. The CDR3 DNA is TGTGCCAGCAGCTTAGCCGGCGGGGGGAACTATGGCTACACCTTC.

This clone appeared once. The CDR3 nucleotides read TGTGCCAGCAGCGTGGGACAGAACTATGGCTACACCTTC. Translated, it gives CASSVGQNYGYTF. The chain recombines TRBV2 with TRBJ1-2, with 7 bases aligning to TRBD1. The CDR3 totals 13 residues. Per the germline V gene, CDR1 is SNHLY and CDR2 is FYNNEI. The trim removed 6 bases at V and 2 bases at J, leaving 3 bases unmatched.

The rearrangement uses TRBV19 and TRBJ2-1; 11 positions match TRBD1. With 10 bases clipped from V and 9 bases from J, the junction kept 8 bases outside the gene matches. The CDR3 is 13 amino acids. Germline V gene data show CDR1 as LNHDA and CDR2 as SQIVND (reference sequence). The CDR3 loop reads CATGQGALSEQFF. In DNA form, the CDR3 reads TGTGCCACCGGACAGGGGGCCTTGAGTGAGCAGTTCTTC. Full variable domain (rest looked up from reference TRBV19 and TRBJ2-1): DGGITQSPKYLFRKEGQNVTLSCEQNLNHDAMYWYRQDPGQGLRLIYYSQIVNDFQKGDIAEGYSVSREKKESFPLTVTSAQKNPTAFYLCATGQGALSEQFFGPGTRLTVL.

V and J are TRBV19 and TRBJ2-4, with 7 nucleotides matching TRBD2. Per the germline V gene, CDR1 is LNHDA and CDR2 is SQIVND (reference sequence). CDR3 length equals 15 residues. V gave up 5 bases and J gave up 5 bases; unmatched junction bases: 9. The CDR3 is CASSPPGGSENIQYF. DNA of the CDR3: TGTGCCAGTAGTCCCCCGGGGGGATCGGAAAACATTCAGTACTTC. Full variable domain (rest looked up from reference TRBV19 and TRBJ2-4): DGGITQSPKYLFRKEGQNVTLSCEQNLNHDAMYWYRQDPGQGLRLIYYSQIVNDFQKGDIAEGYSVSREKKESFPLTVTSAQKNPTAFYLCASSPPGGSENIQYFGAGTRLSVL.

This clone was recorded only once. The chain has TRBV13 and TRBJ2-3, with TRBD2 identical over 14 bases. CDR3 length: 15 residues. V trimming: 10 bases; J trimming: 4 bases; junction bases outside the gene matches: 7. Germline values: CDR1 PRHDT, CDR2 FYEKMQ (reference sequence). CDR3 protein: CAITGTSGSADTQYF. The CDR3 DNA follows: TGTGCCATTACCGGGACTAGCGGGAGTGCAGATACGCAGTATTTT.

The chain combines TRBV30 with TRBJ1-2; tentatively, D is TRBD1 (6 bases). This CDR3 spans 14 amino acids. The ends were cut back, 4 bases at V and 5 bases at J, with 17 bases in the middle. CDR1 and CDR2 (germline): GTSNPN, SVGIG (reference sequence). This CDR3 reads CAWNAGTSFYGYTF. The CDR3 DNA follows: TGTGCCTGGAACGCCGGGACAAGCTTTTATGGCTACACCTTC. The full variable domain, in which reference TRBV30 and TRBJ1-2 provide the parts outside the CDR3, is SQTIHQWPATLVQPVGSPLSLECTVEGTSNPNLYWYRQAAGRGLQLLFYSVGIGQISSEVPQNLSASRPQDRQFILSSKKLLLSDSGFYLCAWNAGTSFYGYTFGSGTRLTVV.

The chain joins TRBV7-2 to TRBJ2-3; 13 bases fit TRBD2. CDR3 length: 17 residues. Per the germline V gene, CDR1 is SGHTA and CDR2 is FQGNSA. Trimming at V came to 5 bases and at J to 4 bases, leaving 9 bases not matched to a gene. CDR3 coding DNA: TGTGCCAGCAGCCTCAGACTAGCGGGGGGTTCAGCAGATACGCAGTATTTT. The encoded protein is CASSLRLAGGSADTQYF.

The V gene is TRBV19, the J gene TRBJ2-1, with D perhaps matching TRBD2 (6 bases). The V and J ends lost 3 bases and 8 bases respectively, with 17 bases between them. CDR3 size: 15 residues. Germline loops: CDR1 LNHDA, CDR2 SQIVND (reference sequence). CDR3: CASSIQGRRRDEQFF. CDR3 bases: TGTGCCAGTAGTATTCAGGGCCGTAGGAGGGATGAGCAGTTCTTC.

J is TRBJ1-4 and V is TRBV11-2; no clear D. The CDR3 is 15 residues long. CDR1 is SGHAT, CDR2 FQNNGV, per germline. V shed 2 bases and J shed 5 bases, with 12 bases lying between them. The CDR3 loop is CASSLSAGFNEKLFF. The CDR3 DNA sequence: TGTGCCAGCAGCTTATCGGCGGGGTTCAATGAAAAACTGTTTTTT.

J is TRBJ1-1 and V is TRBV6-5, with D hard to call. The V end lost 6 bases, the J end lost 3 bases, and 14 bases lay between the germline ends. Per germline, CDR1 MNHEY and CDR2 SVGAGI. CDR3 length equals 14 residues. CDR3 sequence (DNA): TGTGCCAGCAGACAAGACCCGGAGGACACTGAAGCTTTCTTT. Translating it yields CASRQDPEDTEAFF.

This clone has just a few counts. The chain carries TRBV27 and TRBJ2-5; 9 bases agree with TRBD1. The V segment lost 0 bases and the J segment 6 bases; nucleotides outside the gene matches: 2. The V gene's germline CDR1 is MNHEY and CDR2 SMNVEV (reference sequence). The CDR3 runs to 14 residues. CDR3 region: CASSLSDRGKTQYF. The CDR3 DNA follows: TGTGCCAGCAGTTTATCGGACAGGGGAAAGACCCAGTACTTC.

Only one count was recorded for this clone. This chain joins TRBV7-9 and TRBJ2-7; D may be TRBD1 (5 bases). Trimming removed 3 bases from V and 7 bases from J, with 10 bases in between. The CDR3 totals 12 residues. CDR1 and CDR2 from the germline V gene are SEHNR and FQNEAQ (reference sequence). The CDR3 region is CASSLGPGEQYF. CDR3 sequence (DNA): TGTGCCAGCAGCTTGGGGCCCGGGGAGCAGTACTTC.

The chain recombines TRBV5-1 with TRBJ1-4; TRBD1 agrees at 8 bases. The junction had 4 bases not matched to a gene; V was cut back by 5 bases and J by 7 bases. This CDR3 contains 13 residues. The germline V gene has CDR1 SGHRS and CDR2 YFSETQ. The CDR3 DNA reads TGCGCCAGCAGTTCGGACAGGGTTGAAAAACTGTTTTTT. Its protein is CASSSDRVEKLFF.

This clone was found a few times. The V gene is TRBV30, the J gene TRBJ2-1; D possibly corresponds to TRBD1 (6 bases). The length of the CDR3 is 13 residues. Trimming cost V 0 bases and J 7 bases, with 10 bases left between them. Looked up from germline, CDR1 is GTSNPN and CDR2 is SVGIG (reference sequence). CDR3 residues: CAWSVLRGNEQFF. The CDR3 nucleotides read TGTGCCTGGAGTGTACTAAGGGGGAATGAGCAGTTCTTC. Full variable domain (missing parts from reference TRBV30 and TRBJ2-1): SQTIHQWPATLVQPVGSPLSLECTVEGTSNPNLYWYRQAAGRGLQLLFYSVGIGQISSEVPQNLSASRPQDRQFILSSKKLLLSDSGFYLCAWSVLRGNEQFFGPGTRLTVL.

V and J are TRBV30 and TRBJ1-2; D uncertain. Trimming pared 2 bases from V and 4 bases from J, leaving 14 bases between. The CDR3 consists of 14 residues. Germline V gives CDR1 GTSNPN, CDR2 SVGIG (reference sequence). The CDR3 sequence is CAWSTYPSVYGYTF. The CDR3 nucleotides are TGTGCCTGGAGTACCTACCCGTCCGTCTATGGCTACACCTTC.

V gene TRBV15 combines with J gene TRBJ2-4, with TRBD1 matching over 7 bases. CDR1 is LNHNV, CDR2 YYDKDF, per germline (reference sequence). J was trimmed by 4 bases and V by 5 bases; bases with no gene match: 8. The CDR3 extends over 15 amino acids. Here the CDR3 DNA reads TGTGCCACCAGCCGCCTAGGGGACAGTAAAAACATTCAGTACTTC. It codes for CATSRLGDSKNIQYF.

This chain uses TRBV27 with TRBJ2-5; no clear D. The CDR3 runs 14 residues. In germline, CDR1 is MNHEY, CDR2 SMNVEV (reference sequence). The V and J ends lost 5 bases and 0 bases respectively, with 10 bases between them. CDR3 protein: CASSLDGYQETQYF. The CDR3 bases are TGTGCCAGCAGTCTAGACGGCTACCAAGAGACCCAGTACTTC.

The V gene is TRBV24-1, the J gene TRBJ2-1; 11 bases agree with TRBD2. V lost 4 bases, J lost 3 bases, and 7 bases stayed unmatched. Germline CDR1 is KGHDR and CDR2 is SFDVKD. The CDR3 is 17 residues long. This chain's CDR3 is CATSDPGLAEGYNEQFF. DNA of the CDR3: TGTGCCACCAGTGACCCGGGACTAGCGGAGGGCTACAATGAGCAGTTCTTC.

The genes are TRBV28 and TRBJ1-1; possibly TRBD1 for D (5 bases). CDR1 is MDHEN, CDR2 SYDVKM, per germline. The CDR3 has 13 residues. The V gene lost 9 bases and the J gene lost 0 bases, with 11 bases spanning the gap. CDR3 region: CASLTEMNTEAFF. For the CDR3, the DNA is TGTGCCAGTTTGACAGAGATGAACACTGAAGCTTTCTTT.

The chain is built from TRBV5-4 and TRBJ2-1; TRBD2 matches 14 bases. CDR1 and CDR2 from the germline V gene are SGHNT and YYREEE (reference sequence). CDR3 size: 19 residues. After removal of 6 bases from V and 2 bases from J, the junction contained 13 bases not matched to a gene. The CDR3 is CASNKNPGLAGAPYNEQFF. The CDR3 region has the DNA TGTGCCAGCAACAAAAATCCGGGACTAGCGGGAGCCCCCTACAATGAGCAGTTCTTC.

V and J are TRBV4-3 and TRBJ2-6; D is undetermined. The CDR3 runs 17 residues. CDR1 and CDR2 (germline): LGHNA, YSLEER. Trimming took off 5 bases at V and 0 bases at J, with 14 bases between the two ends. The CDR3 sequence: CASSATHTASGANVLTF. CDR3 DNA: TGCGCCAGCAGCGCGACACATACGGCCTCTGGGGCCAACGTCCTGACTTTC.

This clone was observed a single time. This chain links TRBV3-1 (or the pseudogene TRBV3-2) with TRBJ2-5, with 8 bases aligning to TRBD2. The CDR3 length is 15 residues. Germline values: CDR1 LGHDT, CDR2 YNNKEL (reference sequence). Trimming removed 0 bases from V and 5 bases from J; junction bases left unmatched: 5. The CDR3 spells CASSQDPASGETQYF. CDR3 nucleotide sequence: TGTGCCAGCAGCCAAGATCCGGCTAGCGGGGAGACCCAGTACTTC.

V is TRBV6-6 and J is TRBJ1-2, with D hard to call. The germline gives CDR1 MNHNY, CDR2 SVGAGI (reference sequence). This CDR3 has 15 residues. Trimming left V 5 bases short and J 4 bases short, with 17 bases between. In nucleotides, the CDR3 is TGTGCCAGCAGTCAACGAGCCGAACTCTTCTATGGCTACACCTTC. Translation gives CASSQRAELFYGYTF.

The V and J genes are TRBV9 and TRBJ2-1; 7 nucleotides align to TRBD2. The CDR3 length is 15 residues. Trimming cost V 0 bases and J 8 bases; bases outside gene matches: 8. CDR1 and CDR2 (germline): SGDLS, YYNGEE. CDR3 protein: CASSVDIGRPDEQFF. CDR3 coding DNA: TGTGCCAGCAGCGTAGATATCGGGAGGCCCGATGAGCAGTTCTTC.

The chain employs TRBV24-1 and TRBJ2-1; the match to TRBD2 covers 7 bases. Germline CDR1 is KGHDR and CDR2 is SFDVKD. J lost 2 bases, V lost 7 bases, and 1 base had no gene match. The CDR3 spans 13 residues. CDR3 loop: CATRAGAYNEQFF. The CDR3 bases are TGTGCCACCAGGGCGGGAGCCTACAATGAGCAGTTCTTC.